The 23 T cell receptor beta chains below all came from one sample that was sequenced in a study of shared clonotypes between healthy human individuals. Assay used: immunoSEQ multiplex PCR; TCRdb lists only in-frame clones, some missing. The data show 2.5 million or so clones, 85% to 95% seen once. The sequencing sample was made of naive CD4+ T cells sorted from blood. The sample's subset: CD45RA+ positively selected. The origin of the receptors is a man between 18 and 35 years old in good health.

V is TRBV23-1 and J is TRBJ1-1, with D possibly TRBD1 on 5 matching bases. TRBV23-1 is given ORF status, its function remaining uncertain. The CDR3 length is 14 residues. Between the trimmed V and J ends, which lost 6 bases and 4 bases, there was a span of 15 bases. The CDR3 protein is CASSTTGGVTEAFF. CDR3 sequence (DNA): TGCGCCAGCAGCACCACGGGGGGGGTCACTGAAGCTTTCTTT.

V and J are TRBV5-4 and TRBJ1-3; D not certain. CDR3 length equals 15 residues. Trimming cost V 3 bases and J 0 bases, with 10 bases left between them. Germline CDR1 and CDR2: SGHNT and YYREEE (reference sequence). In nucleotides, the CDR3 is TGTGCCAGCAGCTCCTACGGGCCCTCTGGAAACACCATATATTTT. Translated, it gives CASSSYGPSGNTIYF. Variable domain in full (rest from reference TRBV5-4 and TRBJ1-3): ETGVTQSPTHLIKTRGQQVTLRCSSQSGHNTVSWYQQALGQGPQFIFQYYREEENGRGNFPPRFSGLQFPNYSSELNVNALELDDSALYLCASSSYGPSGNTIYFGEGSWLTVV.

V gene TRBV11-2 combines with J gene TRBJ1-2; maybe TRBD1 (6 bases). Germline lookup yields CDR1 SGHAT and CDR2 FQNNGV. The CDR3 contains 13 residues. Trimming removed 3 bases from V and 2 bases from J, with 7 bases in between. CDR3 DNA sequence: TGTGCCAGCAGCTTTCAGGGGAACTATGGCTACACCTTC. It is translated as CASSFQGNYGYTF.

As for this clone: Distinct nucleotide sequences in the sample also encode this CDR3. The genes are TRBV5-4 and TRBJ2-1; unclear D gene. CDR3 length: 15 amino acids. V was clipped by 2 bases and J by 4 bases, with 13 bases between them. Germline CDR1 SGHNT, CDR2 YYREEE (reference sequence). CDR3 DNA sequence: TGTGCCAGCAGCTTATCTGGGGATCCATACAATGAGCAGTTCTTC. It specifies CASSLSGDPYNEQFF.

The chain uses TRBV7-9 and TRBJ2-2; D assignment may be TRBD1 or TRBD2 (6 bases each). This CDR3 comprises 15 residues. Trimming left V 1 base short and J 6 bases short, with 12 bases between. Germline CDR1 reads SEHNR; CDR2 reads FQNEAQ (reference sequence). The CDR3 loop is CASSLGRGAAGELFF. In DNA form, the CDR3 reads TGTGCCAGCAGCTTAGGAAGGGGGGCTGCCGGGGAGCTGTTTTTT.

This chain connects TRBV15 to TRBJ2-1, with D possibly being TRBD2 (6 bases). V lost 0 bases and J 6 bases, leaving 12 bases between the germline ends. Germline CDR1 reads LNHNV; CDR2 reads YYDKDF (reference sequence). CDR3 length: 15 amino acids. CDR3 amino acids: CATSRDSGGVNEQFF. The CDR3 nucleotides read TGTGCCACCAGCAGAGATAGCGGAGGAGTCAATGAGCAGTTCTTC.

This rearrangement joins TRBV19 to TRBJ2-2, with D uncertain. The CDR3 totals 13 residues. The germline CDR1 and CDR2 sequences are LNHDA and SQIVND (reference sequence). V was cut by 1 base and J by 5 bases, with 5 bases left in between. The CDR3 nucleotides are TGTGCCAGTAGTATAGTTGAGACCGGGGAGCTGTTTTTT. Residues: CASSIVETGELFF.

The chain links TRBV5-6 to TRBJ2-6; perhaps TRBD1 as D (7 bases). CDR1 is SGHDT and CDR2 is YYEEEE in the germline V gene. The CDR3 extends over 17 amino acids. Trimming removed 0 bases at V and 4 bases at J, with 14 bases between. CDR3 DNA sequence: TGTGCCAGCAGCTTGGGACAGGGACTTCTGGGGGCCAACGTCCTGACTTTC. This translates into CASSLGQGLLGANVLTF.

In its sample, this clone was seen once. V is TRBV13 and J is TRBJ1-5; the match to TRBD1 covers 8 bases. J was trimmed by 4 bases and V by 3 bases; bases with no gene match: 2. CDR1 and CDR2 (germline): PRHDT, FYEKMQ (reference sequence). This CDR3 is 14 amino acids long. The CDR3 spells CASSLGQENQPQHF. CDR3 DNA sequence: TGTGCCAGCAGCTTGGGACAGGAAAATCAGCCCCAGCATTTT.

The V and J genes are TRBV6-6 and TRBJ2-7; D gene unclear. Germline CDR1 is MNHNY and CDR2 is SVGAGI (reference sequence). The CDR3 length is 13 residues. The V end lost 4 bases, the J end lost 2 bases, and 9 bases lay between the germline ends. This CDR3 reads CASSSYLTYEQYF. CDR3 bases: TGTGCCAGCAGTTCCTATTTAACCTACGAGCAGTACTTC.

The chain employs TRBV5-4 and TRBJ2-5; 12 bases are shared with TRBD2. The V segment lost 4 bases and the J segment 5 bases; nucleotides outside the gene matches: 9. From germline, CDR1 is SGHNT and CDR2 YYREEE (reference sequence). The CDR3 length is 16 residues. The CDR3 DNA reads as TGTGCCAGCAGCAATGGGCGACTAGCGGGAGCGGAGACCCAGTACTTC. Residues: CASSNGRLAGAETQYF.

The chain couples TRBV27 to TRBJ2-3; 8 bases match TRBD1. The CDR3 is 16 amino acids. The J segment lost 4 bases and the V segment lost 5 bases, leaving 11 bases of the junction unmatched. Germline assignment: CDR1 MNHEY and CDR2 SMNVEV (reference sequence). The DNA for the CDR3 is TGTGCCAGCAGTAGACGGACAGGGATTTCTGCAGATACGCAGTATTTT. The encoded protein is CASSRRTGISADTQYF.

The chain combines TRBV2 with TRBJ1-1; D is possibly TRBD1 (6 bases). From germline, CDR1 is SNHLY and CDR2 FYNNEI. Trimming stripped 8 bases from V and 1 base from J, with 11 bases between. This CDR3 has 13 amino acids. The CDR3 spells CASGGQTNTEAFF. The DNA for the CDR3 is TGTGCCAGCGGGGGGCAGACGAACACTGAAGCTTTCTTT.

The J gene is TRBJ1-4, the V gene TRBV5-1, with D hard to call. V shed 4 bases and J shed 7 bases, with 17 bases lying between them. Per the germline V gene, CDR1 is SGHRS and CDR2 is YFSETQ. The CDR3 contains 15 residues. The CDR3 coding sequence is TGCGCCAGCAGCCGGGAGGTTTCCACGAGTGAAAAACTGTTTTTT. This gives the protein CASSREVSTSEKLFF.

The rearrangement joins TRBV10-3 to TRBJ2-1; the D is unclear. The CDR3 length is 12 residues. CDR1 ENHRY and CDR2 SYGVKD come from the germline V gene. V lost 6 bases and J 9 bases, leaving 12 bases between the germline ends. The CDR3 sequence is CAISDDGIEQFF. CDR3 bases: TGTGCCATCAGCGACGATGGGATTGAGCAGTTCTTC.

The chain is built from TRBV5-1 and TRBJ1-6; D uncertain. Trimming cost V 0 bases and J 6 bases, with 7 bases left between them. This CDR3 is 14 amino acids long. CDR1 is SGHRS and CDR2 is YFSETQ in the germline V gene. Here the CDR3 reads CASSLAGVNSPLHF. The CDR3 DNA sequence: TGCGCCAGCAGCTTGGCAGGTGTTAATTCACCCCTCCACTTT.

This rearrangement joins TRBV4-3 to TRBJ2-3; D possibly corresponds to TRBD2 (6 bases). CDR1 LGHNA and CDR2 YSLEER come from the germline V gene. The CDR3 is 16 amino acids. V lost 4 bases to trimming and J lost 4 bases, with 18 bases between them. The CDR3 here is CASSPTLGGGADTQYF. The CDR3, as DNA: TGCGCCAGCAGCCCAACCCTCGGGGGAGGCGCAGATACGCAGTATTTT.

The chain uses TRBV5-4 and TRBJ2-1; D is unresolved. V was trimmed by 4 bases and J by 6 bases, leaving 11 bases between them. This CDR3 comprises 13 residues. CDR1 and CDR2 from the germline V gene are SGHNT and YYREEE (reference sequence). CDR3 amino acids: CASSEIGTNEQFF. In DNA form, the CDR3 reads TGTGCCAGCAGCGAGATAGGAACCAATGAGCAGTTCTTC.

The chain's CDR3 is CASSRLGPRDEQYF. For the CDR3, the DNA is TGCGCCAGCAGCCGACTTGGGCCCCGGGACGAGCAGTACTTC. The chain employs TRBV4-1 and TRBJ2-7; D gene uncertain. V dropped 4 bases and J dropped 5 bases, with 15 bases sitting between them. CDR1 is MGHRA and CDR2 is YSYEKL in the germline V gene. This CDR3 has 14 residues.

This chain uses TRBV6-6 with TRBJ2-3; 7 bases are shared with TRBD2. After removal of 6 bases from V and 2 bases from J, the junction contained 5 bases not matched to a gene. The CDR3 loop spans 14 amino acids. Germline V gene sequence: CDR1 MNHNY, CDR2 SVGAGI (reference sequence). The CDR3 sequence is CASSTGGTTDTQYF. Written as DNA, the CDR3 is TGTGCCAGCAGCACCGGGGGGACCACAGATACGCAGTATTTT.

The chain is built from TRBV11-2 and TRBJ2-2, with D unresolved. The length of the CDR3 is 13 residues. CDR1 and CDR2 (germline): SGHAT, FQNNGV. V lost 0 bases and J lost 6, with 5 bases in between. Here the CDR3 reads CASSLEGAGELFF. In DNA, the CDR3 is TGTGCCAGCAGCTTAGAAGGCGCCGGGGAGCTGTTTTTT.

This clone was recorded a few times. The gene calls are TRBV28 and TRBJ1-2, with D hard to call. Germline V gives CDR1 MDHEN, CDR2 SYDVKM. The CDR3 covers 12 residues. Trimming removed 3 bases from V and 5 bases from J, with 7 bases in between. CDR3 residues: CASSLAEYGYTF. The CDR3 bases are TGTGCCAGCAGTTTGGCGGAGTATGGCTACACCTTC.

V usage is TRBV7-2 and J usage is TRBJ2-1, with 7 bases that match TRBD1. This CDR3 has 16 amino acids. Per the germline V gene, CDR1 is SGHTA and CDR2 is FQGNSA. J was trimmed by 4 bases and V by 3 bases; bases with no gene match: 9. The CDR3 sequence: CASSFNRGFPYNEQFF. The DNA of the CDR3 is TGTGCCAGCAGCTTCAACAGGGGTTTCCCTTACAATGAGCAGTTCTTC. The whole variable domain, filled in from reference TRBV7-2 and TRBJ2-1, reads GAGVSQSPSNKVTEKGKDVELRCDPISGHTALYWYRQSLGQGLEFLIYFQGNSAPDKSGLPSDRFSAERTGGSVSTLTIQRTQQEDSAVYLCASSFNRGFPYNEQFFGPGTRLTVL.